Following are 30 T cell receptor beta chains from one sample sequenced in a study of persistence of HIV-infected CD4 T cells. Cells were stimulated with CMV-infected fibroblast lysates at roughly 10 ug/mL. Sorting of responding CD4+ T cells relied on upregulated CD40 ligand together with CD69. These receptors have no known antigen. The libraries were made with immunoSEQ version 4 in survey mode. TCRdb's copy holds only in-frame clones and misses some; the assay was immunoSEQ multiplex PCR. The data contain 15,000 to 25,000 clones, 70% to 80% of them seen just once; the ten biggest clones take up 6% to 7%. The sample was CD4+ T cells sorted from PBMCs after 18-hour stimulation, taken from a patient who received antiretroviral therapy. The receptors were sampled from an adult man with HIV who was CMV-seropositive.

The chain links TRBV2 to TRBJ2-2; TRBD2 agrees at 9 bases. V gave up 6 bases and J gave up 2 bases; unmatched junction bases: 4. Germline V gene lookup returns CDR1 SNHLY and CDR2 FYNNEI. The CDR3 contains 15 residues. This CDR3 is CASRGSGGNTGELFF. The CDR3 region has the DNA TGTGCCAGCAGAGGTAGCGGGGGTAACACCGGGGAGCTGTTTTTT.

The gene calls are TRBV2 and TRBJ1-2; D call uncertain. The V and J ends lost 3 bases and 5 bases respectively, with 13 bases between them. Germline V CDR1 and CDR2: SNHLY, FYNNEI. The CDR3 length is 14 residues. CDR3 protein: CASSEADTMYGYTF. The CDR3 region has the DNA TGTGCCAGCAGTGAGGCAGATACTATGTATGGCTACACCTTC. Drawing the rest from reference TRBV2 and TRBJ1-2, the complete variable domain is EPEVTQTPSHQVTQMGQEVILRCVPISNHLYFYWYRQILGQKVEFLVSFYNNEISEKSEIFDDQFSVERPDGSNFTLKIRSTKLEDSAMYFCASSEADTMYGYTFGSGTRLTVV.

The CDR3 protein is CAWSRVGSQISNYGYTF. The CDR3 bases are TGTGCCTGGAGTAGGGTAGGATCCCAAATTTCTAACTATGGCTACACCTTC. The chain combines TRBV30 with TRBJ1-2, with D hard to call. Between the trimmed V and J ends, which lost 2 bases and 0 bases, there was a span of 19 bases. This CDR3 is 17 amino acids long. Germline values: CDR1 GTSNPN, CDR2 SVGIG (reference sequence).

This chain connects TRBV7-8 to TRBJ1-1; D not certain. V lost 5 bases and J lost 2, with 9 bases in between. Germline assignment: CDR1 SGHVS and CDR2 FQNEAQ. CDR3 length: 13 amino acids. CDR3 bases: TGTGCCAGCAGCCCAGGACCTAACACTGAAGCTTTCTTT. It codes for CASSPGPNTEAFF.

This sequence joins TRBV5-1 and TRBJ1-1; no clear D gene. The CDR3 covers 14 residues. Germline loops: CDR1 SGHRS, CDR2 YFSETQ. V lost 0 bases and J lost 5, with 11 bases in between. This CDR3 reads CASSLGPVRTEAFF. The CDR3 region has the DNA TGCGCCAGCAGCTTGGGGCCGGTGAGGACTGAAGCTTTCTTT. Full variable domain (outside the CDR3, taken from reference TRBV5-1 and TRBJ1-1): KAGVTQTPRYLIKTRGQQVTLSCSPISGHRSVSWYQQTPGQGLQFLFEYFSETQRNKGNFPGRFSGRQFSNSRSEMNVSTLELGDSALYLCASSLGPVRTEAFFGQGTRLTVV.

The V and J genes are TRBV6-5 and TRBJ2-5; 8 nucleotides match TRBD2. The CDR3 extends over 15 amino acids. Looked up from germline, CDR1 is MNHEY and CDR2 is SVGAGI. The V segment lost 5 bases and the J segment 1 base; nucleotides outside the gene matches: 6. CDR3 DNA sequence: TGTGCCAGCAGTCCCCCGGGGGGGCGCCAAGAGACCCAGTACTTC. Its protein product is CASSPPGGRQETQYF.

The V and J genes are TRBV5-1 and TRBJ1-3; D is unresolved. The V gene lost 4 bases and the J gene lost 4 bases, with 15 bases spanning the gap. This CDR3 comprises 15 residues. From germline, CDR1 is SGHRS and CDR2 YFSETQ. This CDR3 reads CASSLGEGFGNTIYF. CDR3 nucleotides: TGCGCCAGCAGCCTGGGAGAAGGTTTCGGAAACACCATATATTTT.

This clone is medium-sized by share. CDR3 coding DNA: TGTGCCAGTAAATTAATGGGGGAGCCGGGTGAAAAACTGTTTTTT. Protein: CASKLMGEPGEKLFF. The chain links TRBV19 to TRBJ1-4; the D gene is possibly TRBD1 (5 bases). The germline gives CDR1 LNHDA, CDR2 SQIVND (reference sequence). There are 15 residues in the CDR3. V was cut by 7 bases and J by 7 bases, with 19 bases left in between.

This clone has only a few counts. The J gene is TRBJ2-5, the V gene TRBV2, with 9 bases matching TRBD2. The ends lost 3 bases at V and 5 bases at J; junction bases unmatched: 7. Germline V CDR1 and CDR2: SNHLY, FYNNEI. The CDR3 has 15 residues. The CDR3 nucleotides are TGTGCCAGCAGTGACATTAGCGGGGGAGGGGAGACCCAGTACTTC. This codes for CASSDISGGGETQYF.

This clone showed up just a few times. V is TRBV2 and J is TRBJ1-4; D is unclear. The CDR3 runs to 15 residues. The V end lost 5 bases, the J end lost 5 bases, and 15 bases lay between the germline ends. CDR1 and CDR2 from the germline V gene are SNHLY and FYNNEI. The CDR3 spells CASSLSGVPNEKLFF. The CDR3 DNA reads TGTGCCAGCAGTCTCTCGGGAGTGCCGAATGAAAAACTGTTTTTT.

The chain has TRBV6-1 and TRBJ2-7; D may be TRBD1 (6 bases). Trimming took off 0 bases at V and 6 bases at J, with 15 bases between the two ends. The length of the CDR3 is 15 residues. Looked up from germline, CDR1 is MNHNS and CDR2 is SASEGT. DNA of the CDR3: TGTGCCAGCAGTGAAGCCAGGGGCAGTCAGGGCGAGCAGTACTTC. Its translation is CASSEARGSQGEQYF.

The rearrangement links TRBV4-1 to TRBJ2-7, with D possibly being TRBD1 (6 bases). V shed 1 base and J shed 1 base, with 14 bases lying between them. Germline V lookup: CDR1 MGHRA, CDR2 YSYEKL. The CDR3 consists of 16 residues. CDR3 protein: CASSQGMDSASYEQYF. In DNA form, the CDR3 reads TGCGCCAGCAGCCAAGGGATGGACAGCGCATCCTACGAGCAGTACTTC.

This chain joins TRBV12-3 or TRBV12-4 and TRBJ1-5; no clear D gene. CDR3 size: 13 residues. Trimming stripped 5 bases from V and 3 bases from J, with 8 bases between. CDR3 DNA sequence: TGTGCCAGCAGTCAAGGTTACAATCAGCCCCAGCATTTT. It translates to CASSQGYNQPQHF.

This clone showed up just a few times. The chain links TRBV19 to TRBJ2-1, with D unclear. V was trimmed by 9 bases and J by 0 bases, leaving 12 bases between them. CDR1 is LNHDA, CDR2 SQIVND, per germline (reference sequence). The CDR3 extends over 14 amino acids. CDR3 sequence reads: CASSPFSSYNEQFF. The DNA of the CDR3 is TGTGCCAGCTCCCCTTTTAGCTCCTACAATGAGCAGTTCTTC.

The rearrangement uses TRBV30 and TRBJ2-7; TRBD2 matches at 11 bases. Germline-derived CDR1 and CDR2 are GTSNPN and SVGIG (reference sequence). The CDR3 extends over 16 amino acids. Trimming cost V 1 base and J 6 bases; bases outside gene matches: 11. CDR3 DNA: TGTGCCTGGAGTGCCCACATTAGCGGGGGGGCCCCCGAGCAGTACTTC. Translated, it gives CAWSAHISGGAPEQYF.

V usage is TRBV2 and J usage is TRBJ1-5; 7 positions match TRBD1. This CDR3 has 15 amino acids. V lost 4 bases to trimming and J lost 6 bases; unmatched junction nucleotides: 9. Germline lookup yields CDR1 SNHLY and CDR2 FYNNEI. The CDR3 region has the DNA TGTGCCAGCAGTGGCGAAGGGGGCGCGGGTCAGCCCCAGCATTTT. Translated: CASSGEGGAGQPQHF.

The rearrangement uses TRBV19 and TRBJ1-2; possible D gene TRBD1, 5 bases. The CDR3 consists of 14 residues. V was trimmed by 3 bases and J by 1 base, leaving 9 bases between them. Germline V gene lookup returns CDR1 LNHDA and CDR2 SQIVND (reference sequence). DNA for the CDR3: TGTGCCAGTAGTATGGGGGGATATAACTATGGCTACACCTTC. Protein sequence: CASSMGGYNYGYTF.

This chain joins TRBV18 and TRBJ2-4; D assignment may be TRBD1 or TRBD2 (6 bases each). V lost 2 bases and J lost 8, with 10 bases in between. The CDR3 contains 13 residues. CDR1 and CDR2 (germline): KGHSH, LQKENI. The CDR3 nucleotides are TGTGCCAGCTCACCAAATAGGGGGGACATTCAGTACTTC. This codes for CASSPNRGDIQYF. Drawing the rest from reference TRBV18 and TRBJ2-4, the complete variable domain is NAGVMQNPRHLVRRRGQEARLRCSPMKGHSHVYWYRQLPEEGLKFMVYLQKENIIDESGMPKERFSAEFPKEGPSILRIQQVVRGDSAAYFCASSPNRGDIQYFGAGTRLSVL.

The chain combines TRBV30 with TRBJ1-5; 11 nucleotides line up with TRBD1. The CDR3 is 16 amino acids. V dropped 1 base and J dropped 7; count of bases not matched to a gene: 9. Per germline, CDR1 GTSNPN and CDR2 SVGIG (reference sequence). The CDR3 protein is CAWSAPGTGGLQPQHF. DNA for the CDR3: TGTGCCTGGAGTGCCCCCGGGACAGGGGGTTTGCAGCCCCAGCATTTT. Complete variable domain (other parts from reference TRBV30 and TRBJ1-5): SQTIHQWPATLVQPVGSPLSLECTVEGTSNPNLYWYRQAAGRGLQLLFYSVGIGQISSEVPQNLSASRPQDRQFILSSKKLLLSDSGFYLCAWSAPGTGGLQPQHFGDGTRLSIL.

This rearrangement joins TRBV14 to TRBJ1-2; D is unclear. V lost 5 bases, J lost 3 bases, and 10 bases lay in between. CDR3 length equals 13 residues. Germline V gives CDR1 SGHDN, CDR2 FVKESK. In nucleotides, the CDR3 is TGTGCCAGCAGCGCAACGATCTACTATGGCTACACCTTC. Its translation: CASSATIYYGYTF.

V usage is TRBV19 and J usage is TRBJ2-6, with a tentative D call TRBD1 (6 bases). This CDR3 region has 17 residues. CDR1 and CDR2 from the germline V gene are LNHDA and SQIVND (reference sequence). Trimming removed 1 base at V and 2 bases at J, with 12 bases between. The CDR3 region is CASSIGAGAAGANVLTF. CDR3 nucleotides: TGTGCCAGTAGTATAGGGGCAGGGGCTGCTGGGGCCAACGTCCTGACTTTC.

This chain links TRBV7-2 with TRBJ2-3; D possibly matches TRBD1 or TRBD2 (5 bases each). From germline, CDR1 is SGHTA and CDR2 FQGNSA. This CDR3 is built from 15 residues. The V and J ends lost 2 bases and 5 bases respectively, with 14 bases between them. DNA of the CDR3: TGTGCCAGCAGCTTAACCCCGGGGCAGCGAGATACGCAGTATTTT. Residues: CASSLTPGQRDTQYF.

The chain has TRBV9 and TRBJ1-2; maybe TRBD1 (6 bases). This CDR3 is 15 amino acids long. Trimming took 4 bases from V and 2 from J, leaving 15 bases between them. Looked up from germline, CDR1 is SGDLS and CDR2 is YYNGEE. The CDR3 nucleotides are TGTGCCAGCAGCCTTAGGGGGGCGAACAACTATGGCTACACCTTC. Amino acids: CASSLRGANNYGYTF.

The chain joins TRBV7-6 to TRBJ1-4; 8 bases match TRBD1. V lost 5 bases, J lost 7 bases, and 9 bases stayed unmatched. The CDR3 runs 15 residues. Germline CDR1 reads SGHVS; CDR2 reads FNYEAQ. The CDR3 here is CASSRRTGFSEKLFF. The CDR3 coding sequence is TGTGCCAGCAGCCGGCGGACAGGGTTTAGTGAAAAACTGTTTTTT.

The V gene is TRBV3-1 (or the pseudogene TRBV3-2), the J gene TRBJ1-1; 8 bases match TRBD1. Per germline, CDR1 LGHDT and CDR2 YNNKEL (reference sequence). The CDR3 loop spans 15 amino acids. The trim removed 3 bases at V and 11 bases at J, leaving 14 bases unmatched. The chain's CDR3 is CASSQGRTGTKQAFF. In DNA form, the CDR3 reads TGTGCCAGCAGCCAGGGTCGGACAGGGACAAAACAGGCTTTCTTT.

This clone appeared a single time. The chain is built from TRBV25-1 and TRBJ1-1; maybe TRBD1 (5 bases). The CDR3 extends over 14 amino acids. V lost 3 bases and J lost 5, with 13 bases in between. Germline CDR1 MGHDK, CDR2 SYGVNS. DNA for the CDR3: TGTGCCAGCAGTGATACAAGGGGATGGACTGAAGCTTTCTTT. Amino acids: CASSDTRGWTEAFF. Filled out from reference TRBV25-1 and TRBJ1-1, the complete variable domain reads EADIYQTPRYLVIGTGKKITLECSQTMGHDKMYWYQQDPGMELHLIHYSYGVNSTEKGDLSSESTVSRIRTEHFPLTLESARPSHTSQYLCASSDTRGWTEAFFGQGTRLTVV.

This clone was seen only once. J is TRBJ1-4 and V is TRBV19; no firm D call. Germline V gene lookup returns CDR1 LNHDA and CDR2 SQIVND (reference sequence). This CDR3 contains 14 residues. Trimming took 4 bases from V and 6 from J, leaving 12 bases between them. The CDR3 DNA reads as TGTGCCAGTAGTACGGCCACACTACATGAAAAACTGTTTTTT. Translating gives CASSTATLHEKLFF.

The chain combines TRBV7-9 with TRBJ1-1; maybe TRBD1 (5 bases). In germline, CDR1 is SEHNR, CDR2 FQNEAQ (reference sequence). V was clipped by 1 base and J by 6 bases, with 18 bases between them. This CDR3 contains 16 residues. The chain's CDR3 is CASSLVVTGSGPEAFF. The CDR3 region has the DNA TGTGCCAGCAGCTTAGTTGTAACAGGTTCGGGGCCTGAAGCTTTCTTT.

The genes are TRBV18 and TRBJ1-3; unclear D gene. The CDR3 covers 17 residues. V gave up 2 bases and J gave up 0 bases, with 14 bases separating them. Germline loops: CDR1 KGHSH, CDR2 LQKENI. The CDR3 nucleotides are TGTGCCAGCTCACCAAGAGACGGATGGGCCTCTGGAAACACCATATATTTT. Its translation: CASSPRDGWASGNTIYF.

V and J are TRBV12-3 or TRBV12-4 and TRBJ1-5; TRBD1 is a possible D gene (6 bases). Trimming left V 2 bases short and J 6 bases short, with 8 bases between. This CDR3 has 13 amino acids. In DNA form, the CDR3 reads TGTGCCAGCAGTTTAACAGGGAGTCAGCCCCAGCATTTT. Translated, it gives CASSLTGSQPQHF.